Included here is one T cell receptor (beta chain) sequence, with context. This sample was included in a study of blood T cell repertoires in COVID-19. At the level of the study: The cDNA or gDNA used as material had been derived from T cells, B-cell-depleted T cells, or PBMCs.

Per the original data handling: Reference gene primer amplification gave estimated nucleated cell counts. Using immunoSEQ multiplex PCR, the repertoire was profiled, and TCRdb retains in-frame clones only, with some absent. Clone size and the V and J calls come from that table; the DNA yielded D and trimming. The profile shows around 380,000 clones, 81% of them singletons. Germline CDR1 SGHVS, CDR2 FNYEAQ. This CDR3 contains 15 residues. Trimming left V 5 bases short and J 4 bases short, with 17 bases between. The sequencing input was peripheral blood. The chain recombines TRBV7-6 with TRBJ1-2; D is ambiguous. This receptor was identified in a human donor with acute or convalescent COVID-19. The donor label of this sample is uncertain. CDR3 sequence: CASSPRADGVYGYTF. CDR3 DNA: TGTGCCAGCAGCCCGCGGGCCGACGGCGTCTATGGCTACACCTTC.